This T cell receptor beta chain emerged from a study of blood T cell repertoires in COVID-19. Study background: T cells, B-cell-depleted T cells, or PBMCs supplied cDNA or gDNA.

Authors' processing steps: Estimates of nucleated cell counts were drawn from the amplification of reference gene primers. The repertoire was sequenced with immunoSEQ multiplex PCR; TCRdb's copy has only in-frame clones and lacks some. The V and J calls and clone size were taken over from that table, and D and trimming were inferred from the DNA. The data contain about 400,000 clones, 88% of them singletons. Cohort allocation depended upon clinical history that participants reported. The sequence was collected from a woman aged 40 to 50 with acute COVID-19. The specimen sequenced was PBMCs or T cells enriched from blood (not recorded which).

The CDR3 nucleotides read TGTGCCAGCAGCGTAGGGGAGCGAGAGGGGCAGTTCTTC. Protein: CASSVGEREGQFF. This chain connects TRBV9 to TRBJ2-1; TRBD2 might be the D (5 bases). V shed 0 bases and J shed 12 bases, with 13 bases lying between them. Germline V lookup: CDR1 SGDLS, CDR2 YYNGEE. The length of the CDR3 is 13 residues.